What follows are 17 T cell receptor beta chains derived from one specimen sequenced in a study of blood T cells in healthy people across ages. Through a sample-barcoded 5' primer and a J-beta primer mix, a second PCR was run for roughly 6 to 12 cycles. TCRdb redid the calling of the 5' RACE reads with MiXCR, one entry per CDR3 protein. The sample consists of around 500,000 distinct CDR3 sequences, roughly a quarter of them appearing once. These records were also assigned to another study, of T cells of mothers and their children.

Sequencing used blood. These receptors were obtained from a boy between 2 and 10 years old in good health.

This rearrangement joins TRBV20-1 to TRBJ2-3; TRBD1 is a possible D gene (6 bases). The germline gives CDR1 DFQATT, CDR2 SNEGSKA (reference sequence). The CDR3 runs 13 residues. Deletions cut 6 bases from V and 5 bases from J, with 15 bases between. CDR3 in amino acids: CSAQKGVVDTQYF. The CDR3 coding sequence is TGCAGTGCCCAGAAGGGGGTTGTAGATACGCAGTATTTT.

The gene calls are TRBV12-3 or TRBV12-4 and TRBJ2-7; the match to TRBD2 covers 13 bases. The DNA end is a closer match to TRBJ2-1, so the J assignment may be wrong. The CDR3 spans 15 residues. The CDR3 sequence is CASRRTSGRADEQFF. CDR3 sequence (DNA): TGTGCCAGCAGGCGAACTAGCGGGAGGGCCGATGAGCAGTTCTTC.

A word on this clonotype: No conserved phenylalanine or tryptophan ends this CDR3, so it is likely a read error. The chain couples TRBV6-1 to TRBJ2-5; 9 bases map to TRBD1. The CDR3 is 13 amino acids. Germline CDR1 is MNHNS and CDR2 is SASEGT. This chain's CDR3 is CVLGTGLQETQYL. The CDR3 DNA reads TGCGTTTTGGGGACAGGGCTCCAAGAGACCCAGTACCTC.

This clonotype was counted only a few times. The chain is built from TRBV10-2 and TRBJ2-3, with D tentatively TRBD1 or TRBD2 (5 bases each). V lost 3 bases and J 0 bases, leaving 10 bases between the germline ends. The CDR3 length is 15 residues. CDR1 WSHSY and CDR2 SAAADI come from the germline V gene. CDR3 nucleotides: TGCGCCAGCAGTGATAGGGGCGGGAGCACAGATACGCAGTATTTT. Its translation is CASSDRGGSTDTQYF.

This clonotype was counted between two and nine times. This chain connects TRBV14 to TRBJ1-4, with 8 bases that match TRBD1. The germline V gene encodes CDR1 SGHDN and CDR2 FVKESK. V gave up 3 bases and J gave up 2 bases; unmatched junction bases: 5. This CDR3 region has 16 residues. CDR3 sequence: CASSQDQGATNEKLFF. The CDR3, as DNA: TGTGCCAGCAGCCAGGACCAGGGGGCGACTAATGAAAAACTGTTTTTT.

V usage is TRBV9 and J usage is TRBJ2-1, with 10 bases aligning to TRBD2. After removal of 0 bases from V and 9 bases from J, the junction contained 3 bases not matched to a gene. The germline V gene encodes CDR1 SGDLS and CDR2 YYNGEE. CDR3 length equals 14 residues. The CDR3 spells CASSVGSGGAEQFF. DNA for the CDR3: TGTGCCAGCAGCGTAGGAAGCGGGGGGGCTGAGCAGTTCTTC.

V usage is TRBV9 and J usage is TRBJ1-4; D gene uncertain. This CDR3 region has 13 residues. Between the trimmed V and J ends, which lost 4 bases and 8 bases, there was a span of 12 bases. The germline V gene encodes CDR1 SGDLS and CDR2 YYNGEE. This CDR3 reads CASSPQSEEKLFF. The CDR3 DNA reads as TGTGCCAGCAGCCCCCAGTCGGAAGAAAAACTGTTTTTT.

The chain couples TRBV7-9 to TRBJ2-7; D uncertain. The length of the CDR3 is 13 residues. V lost 2 bases, J lost 2 bases, and 7 bases lay in between. Germline V CDR1 and CDR2: SEHNR, FQNEAQ (reference sequence). CDR3 DNA: TGTGCCAGCAGCTTAATAAGCGCCTACGAGCAGTACTTC. This codes for CASSLISAYEQYF.

This clonotype was detected a few times. This chain connects TRBV7-2 to TRBJ2-7; the match to TRBD2 covers 12 bases. Trimming took 5 bases from V and 3 from J; bases not matched to a gene: 5. The CDR3 totals 15 residues. The germline CDR1 and CDR2 sequences are SGHTA and FQGNSA. The CDR3 spells CASSVAGLAGYEQYF. CDR3 in DNA: TGTGCCAGCAGCGTTGCGGGACTAGCGGGCTACGAGCAGTACTTC.

This clonotype was picked up a small number of times. This chain uses TRBV29-1 with TRBJ2-5; 11 nucleotides agree with TRBD2. Germline loops: CDR1 SQVTM, CDR2 ANQGSEA. This CDR3 has 14 residues. The CDR3 DNA follows: TGCACCATCCTGGCACTAGCGGGAGTGGAGACCCAGTACTTC. This translates into CTILALAGVETQYF.

As to this clonotype: A much larger clonotype is one base distant, so this may be a read error. This chain links TRBV6-2 or TRBV6-3 with TRBJ2-1; D gene unclear. The J call may be wrong; the DNA end is better matched by TRBJ2-7. The CDR3 sequence is 14 residues long. CDR1 MNHEY and CDR2 SVGEGT come from the germline V gene. The CDR3 reads CAGSYQASSYEQYF. CDR3 sequence (DNA): TGTGCCGGCAGTTACCAGGCAAGCTCCTACGAGCAGTACTTC.

V is TRBV5-1 and J is TRBJ2-3; 7 nucleotides agree with TRBD2. The CDR3 is 14 residues long. Germline loops: CDR1 SGHRS, CDR2 YFSETQ. After removal of 5 bases from V and 2 bases from J, the junction contained 5 bases not matched to a gene. For the CDR3, the DNA is TGCGCCAGCAGGTATCGGGGGGACACAGATACGCAGTATTTT. Translated, it gives CASRYRGDTDTQYF.

The chain recombines TRBV3-1 with TRBJ2-7; 7 bases line up with TRBD1. Germline CDR1 LGHDT, CDR2 YNNKEL (reference sequence). V lost 3 bases to trimming and J lost 2 bases; unmatched junction nucleotides: 7. The CDR3 spans 15 residues. CDR3 sequence: CASSHARQGPYEQYF. The CDR3 DNA is TGTGCCAGCAGCCACGCTCGACAGGGTCCCTACGAGCAGTACTTC.

This clonotype was recorded a few times. The V gene is TRBV29-1, the J gene TRBJ2-5; unclear D gene. The germline V and J ends were trimmed by 0 bases and 5 bases, with 7 bases remaining between them. Germline V CDR1 and CDR2: SQVTM, ANQGSEA. The CDR3 is made up of 12 amino acids. Here the CDR3 reads CSVEEVFETQYF. For the CDR3, the DNA is TGCAGCGTTGAAGAAGTATTTGAGACCCAGTACTTC. Based on the CDR3 plus reference TRBV29-1 and TRBJ2-5, the full variable domain is SAVISQKPSRDICQRGTSLTIQCQVDSQVTMMFWYRQQPGQSLTLIATANQGSEATYESGFVIDKFPISRPNLTFSTLTVSNMSPEDSSIYLCSVEEVFETQYFGPGTRLLVL.

The gene calls are TRBV20-1 and TRBJ2-7; perhaps TRBD1 as D (5 bases). The CDR3 has 14 amino acids. Trimming took 0 bases from V and 4 from J, leaving 13 bases between them. Germline V gives CDR1 DFQATT, CDR2 SNEGSKA (reference sequence). The CDR3 loop reads CSARDAAGQYEQYF. The CDR3 region has the DNA TGCAGTGCTAGAGATGCCGCAGGGCAGTACGAGCAGTACTTC.

At least ten counts were recorded for this clonotype. This chain joins TRBV10-3 and TRBJ1-2, with TRBD1 matching 7 bases. Germline values: CDR1 ENHRY, CDR2 SYGVKD. Trimming at V came to 7 bases and at J to 8 bases, leaving 10 bases not matched to a gene. This CDR3 spans 13 amino acids. CDR3 DNA sequence: TGTGCCATCACCGAAGACAGGGAAGTAGGCTACACCTTC. Translated, it gives CAITEDREVGYTF.

This clonotype was recorded a few times. This sequence joins TRBV27 and TRBJ2-5; 8 bases agree with TRBD1. The CDR3 spans 14 residues. With 5 bases clipped from V and 5 bases from J, the junction kept 7 bases outside the gene matches. Germline assignment: CDR1 MNHEY and CDR2 SMNVEV (reference sequence). Here the CDR3 DNA reads TGTGCCAGCAGTGGGACAGGCTGGGCGGAGACCCAGTACTTC. It codes for CASSGTGWAETQYF.